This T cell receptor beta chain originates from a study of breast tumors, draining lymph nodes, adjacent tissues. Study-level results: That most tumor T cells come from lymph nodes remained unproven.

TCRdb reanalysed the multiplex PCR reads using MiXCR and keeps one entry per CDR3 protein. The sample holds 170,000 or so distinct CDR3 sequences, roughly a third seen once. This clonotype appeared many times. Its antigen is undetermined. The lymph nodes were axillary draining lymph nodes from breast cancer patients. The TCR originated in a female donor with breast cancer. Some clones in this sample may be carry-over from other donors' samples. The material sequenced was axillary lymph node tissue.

The CDR3 DNA reads as TGTGCCAGCAGCCGGACGGCGGACAATGAGCAGTTCTTC. Amino acids: CASSRTADNEQFF. This chain links TRBV6-5 with TRBJ2-1; D gene ambiguous. The V end lost 6 bases, the J end lost 5 bases, and 11 bases lay between the germline ends. The CDR3 is 13 amino acids. Per the germline V gene, CDR1 is MNHEY and CDR2 is SVGAGI.